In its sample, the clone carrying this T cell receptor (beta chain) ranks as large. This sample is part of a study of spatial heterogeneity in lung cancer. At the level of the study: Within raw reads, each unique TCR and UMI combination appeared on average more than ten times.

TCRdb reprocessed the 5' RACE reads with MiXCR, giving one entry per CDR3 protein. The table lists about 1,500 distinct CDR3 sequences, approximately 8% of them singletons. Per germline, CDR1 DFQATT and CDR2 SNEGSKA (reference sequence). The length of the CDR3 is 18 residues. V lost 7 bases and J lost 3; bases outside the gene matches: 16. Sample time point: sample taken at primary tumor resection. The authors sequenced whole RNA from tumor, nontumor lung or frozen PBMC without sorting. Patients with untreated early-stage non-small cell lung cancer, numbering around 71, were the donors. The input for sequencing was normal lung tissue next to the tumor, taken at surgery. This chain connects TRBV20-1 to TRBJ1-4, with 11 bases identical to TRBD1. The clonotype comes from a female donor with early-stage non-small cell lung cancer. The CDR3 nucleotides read TGCAGTGTCCCGACACGGACAGGGGGCTCTAGGGCTAATGAAAAACTGTTTTTT. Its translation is CSVPTRTGGSRANEKLFF.